This entry concerns a single T cell receptor (beta chain). Naive CD8 cells lacked CD45RO, underwent positive selection for CCR7 and left out terminally differentiated effector memory CD45RA+ cells. This entry is derived from a study of shared clonotypes between healthy human individuals. Study-level background: Donors consisted of two women and three men between 18 and 49.

Trimming stripped 6 bases from V and 2 bases from J, with 19 bases between. Germline-derived CDR1 and CDR2 are SEHNR and FQNEAQ (reference sequence). This CDR3 has 16 amino acids. Here immunoSEQ multiplex PCR was the method, and the copy in TCRdb shows in-frame clones only, minus some. The sample has about 1,900,000 clones; approximately 94% are singletons. The sample comprised naive CD8+ T cells sorted from blood. The clonotype comes from a man between 18 and 35 years old in good health. V and J are TRBV7-9 and TRBJ2-5; possible D gene TRBD2, 7 bases. DNA for the CDR3: TGTGCCAGCAGATCTCCCCGGGGGGCTATACAAGAGACCCAGTACTTC. Protein sequence: CASRSPRGAIQETQYF.